Below are 7 T cell receptor beta chains sequenced from a single sample in a study of T cells in Graves' hyperthyroidism and ophthalmopathy. Amplification of TCR beta CDR3 regions was performed using RNA transcripts as template. HTBI primers were used for first-round RT-PCR of the TCR CDR3. Each CDR3 protein is one row after TCRdb ran MiXCR on the multiplex PCR reads. The table has fewer than 350,000 distinct CDR3 sequences, approximately 12% seen once; the top ten hold more than 7.5%. Material for sequencing was blood. Every receptor here comes from a woman in her twenties or thirties with Graves' hyperthyroidism that later progressed to Graves' ophthalmopathy.

In its sample, this clonotype was seen many times. J is TRBJ2-7 and V is TRBV6-1, with D maybe TRBD2 (6 bases). This CDR3 comprises 15 residues. Germline lookup yields CDR1 MNHNS and CDR2 SASEGT. V lost 7 bases to trimming and J lost 5 bases, with 21 bases between them. CDR3 DNA: TGTGCCAGCATCTATGGCGGGAAGGGGTTCGACGAGCAGTACTTC. It specifies CASIYGGKGFDEQYF.

The gene calls are TRBV28 and TRBJ2-2, with 11 positions matching TRBD2. Germline assignment: CDR1 MDHEN and CDR2 SYDVKM. This CDR3 comprises 15 residues. V trimming: 4 bases; J trimming: 7 bases; junction bases outside the gene matches: 5. CDR3 loop: CASSSGTSGLGELFF. Written as DNA, the CDR3 is TGTGCCAGCAGTTCAGGGACTAGCGGCCTCGGGGAGCTGTTTTTT.

V gene TRBV6-5 combines with J gene TRBJ1-4, with 11 bases matching TRBD1. The germline CDR1 and CDR2 sequences are MNHEY and SVGAGI. This CDR3 has 18 residues. V gave up 0 bases and J gave up 4 bases; unmatched junction bases: 7. In DNA, the CDR3 is TGTGCCAGCAGTTACTCCCGGGACAGGGGGAATCATAATGAAAAACTGTTTTTT. Its translation is CASSYSRDRGNHNEKLFF.

This clonotype was detected only once. This chain joins TRBV5-1 and TRBJ2-7; 9 bases match TRBD1. The germline V gene has CDR1 SGHRS and CDR2 YFSETQ. J gave up 6 bases and V 2 bases, and 9 bases lay outside the gene matches. The CDR3 is 15 residues long. In nucleotides, the CDR3 is TGCGCCAGCAGCTTCTCCGGGACAGGGCTTGGCGAGCAGTACTTC. This codes for CASSFSGTGLGEQYF.

The chain has TRBV5-5 and TRBJ2-6, with 7 bases identical to TRBD1. V gave up 2 bases and J gave up 1 base; unmatched junction bases: 9. From germline, CDR1 is SGHKS and CDR2 YYEKEE (reference sequence). The CDR3 consists of 18 residues. The chain's CDR3 is CASSFVAGGRSGANVLTF. DNA for the CDR3: TGTGCCAGCAGCTTTGTGGCAGGGGGTCGTTCTGGGGCCAACGTCCTGACTTTC.

In its sample, this clonotype was seen many times. The CDR3 loop is CASSGAGVSYEQYF. The CDR3 coding sequence is TGTGCCAGCAGTGGAGCGGGAGTCTCCTACGAGCAGTACTTC. The rearrangement links TRBV12-3 or TRBV12-4 to TRBJ2-7, with 8 bases matching TRBD2. This CDR3 has 14 residues. V lost 5 bases to trimming and J lost 0 bases; unmatched junction nucleotides: 3.

This clonotype was recorded many times. This chain connects TRBV7-9 to TRBJ2-1; 8 bases match TRBD1. The germline V gene encodes CDR1 SEHNR and CDR2 FQNEAQ (reference sequence). CDR3 length: 14 amino acids. Germline trimming cut 4 bases from V and 9 bases from J; bases unmatched to any gene: 8. CDR3 coding DNA: TGTGCCAGCAGCTCAAGCAGGGGGCGGGGTGAGCAGTTCTTC. Its protein is CASSSSRGRGEQFF.